This entry features one T cell receptor (beta chain) sequence. The antigen is not known. Autoimmune disease history or systemic immunosuppression excluded patients. The germline V gene has CDR1 SGDLS and CDR2 YYNGEE. Germline trimming cut 0 bases from V and 6 bases from J; bases unmatched to any gene: 9. The CDR3 has 16 amino acids. This entry belongs to a study of OX40 agonist ivuxolimab in advanced cancers. Across the study: Three patients got partial responses; one had hepatocellular carcinoma and two had cutaneous melanoma.

TCRdb's table, derived via immunoSEQ multiplex PCR, lists solely in-frame clones and lacks some. The top ten hold about 0.31% of the sample, which has over 150,000 clones, around 94% seen once. Study-level findings and limits: At doses 0.1 to 3.0 mg/kg, CD4+ and CD8+ clones expanded. Among the lowest peripheral clonal expansion occurred in 0.1-3.0 mg/kg partial responders.

The J gene is TRBJ2-7, the V gene TRBV9; 10 nucleotides agree with TRBD2. This TCR came from an adult with an advanced solid tumor such as melanoma, head and neck, liver or kidney cancer. The specimen was CD4+ or CD8+ T cells sorted from blood, collected in a trial of the OX40 agonist ivuxolimab. CDR3 DNA sequence: TGTGCCAGCAGCGTAGAAGCTTGGGCTAGCGGGGGCGAGCAGTACTTC. This sequence encodes CASSVEAWASGGEQYF.